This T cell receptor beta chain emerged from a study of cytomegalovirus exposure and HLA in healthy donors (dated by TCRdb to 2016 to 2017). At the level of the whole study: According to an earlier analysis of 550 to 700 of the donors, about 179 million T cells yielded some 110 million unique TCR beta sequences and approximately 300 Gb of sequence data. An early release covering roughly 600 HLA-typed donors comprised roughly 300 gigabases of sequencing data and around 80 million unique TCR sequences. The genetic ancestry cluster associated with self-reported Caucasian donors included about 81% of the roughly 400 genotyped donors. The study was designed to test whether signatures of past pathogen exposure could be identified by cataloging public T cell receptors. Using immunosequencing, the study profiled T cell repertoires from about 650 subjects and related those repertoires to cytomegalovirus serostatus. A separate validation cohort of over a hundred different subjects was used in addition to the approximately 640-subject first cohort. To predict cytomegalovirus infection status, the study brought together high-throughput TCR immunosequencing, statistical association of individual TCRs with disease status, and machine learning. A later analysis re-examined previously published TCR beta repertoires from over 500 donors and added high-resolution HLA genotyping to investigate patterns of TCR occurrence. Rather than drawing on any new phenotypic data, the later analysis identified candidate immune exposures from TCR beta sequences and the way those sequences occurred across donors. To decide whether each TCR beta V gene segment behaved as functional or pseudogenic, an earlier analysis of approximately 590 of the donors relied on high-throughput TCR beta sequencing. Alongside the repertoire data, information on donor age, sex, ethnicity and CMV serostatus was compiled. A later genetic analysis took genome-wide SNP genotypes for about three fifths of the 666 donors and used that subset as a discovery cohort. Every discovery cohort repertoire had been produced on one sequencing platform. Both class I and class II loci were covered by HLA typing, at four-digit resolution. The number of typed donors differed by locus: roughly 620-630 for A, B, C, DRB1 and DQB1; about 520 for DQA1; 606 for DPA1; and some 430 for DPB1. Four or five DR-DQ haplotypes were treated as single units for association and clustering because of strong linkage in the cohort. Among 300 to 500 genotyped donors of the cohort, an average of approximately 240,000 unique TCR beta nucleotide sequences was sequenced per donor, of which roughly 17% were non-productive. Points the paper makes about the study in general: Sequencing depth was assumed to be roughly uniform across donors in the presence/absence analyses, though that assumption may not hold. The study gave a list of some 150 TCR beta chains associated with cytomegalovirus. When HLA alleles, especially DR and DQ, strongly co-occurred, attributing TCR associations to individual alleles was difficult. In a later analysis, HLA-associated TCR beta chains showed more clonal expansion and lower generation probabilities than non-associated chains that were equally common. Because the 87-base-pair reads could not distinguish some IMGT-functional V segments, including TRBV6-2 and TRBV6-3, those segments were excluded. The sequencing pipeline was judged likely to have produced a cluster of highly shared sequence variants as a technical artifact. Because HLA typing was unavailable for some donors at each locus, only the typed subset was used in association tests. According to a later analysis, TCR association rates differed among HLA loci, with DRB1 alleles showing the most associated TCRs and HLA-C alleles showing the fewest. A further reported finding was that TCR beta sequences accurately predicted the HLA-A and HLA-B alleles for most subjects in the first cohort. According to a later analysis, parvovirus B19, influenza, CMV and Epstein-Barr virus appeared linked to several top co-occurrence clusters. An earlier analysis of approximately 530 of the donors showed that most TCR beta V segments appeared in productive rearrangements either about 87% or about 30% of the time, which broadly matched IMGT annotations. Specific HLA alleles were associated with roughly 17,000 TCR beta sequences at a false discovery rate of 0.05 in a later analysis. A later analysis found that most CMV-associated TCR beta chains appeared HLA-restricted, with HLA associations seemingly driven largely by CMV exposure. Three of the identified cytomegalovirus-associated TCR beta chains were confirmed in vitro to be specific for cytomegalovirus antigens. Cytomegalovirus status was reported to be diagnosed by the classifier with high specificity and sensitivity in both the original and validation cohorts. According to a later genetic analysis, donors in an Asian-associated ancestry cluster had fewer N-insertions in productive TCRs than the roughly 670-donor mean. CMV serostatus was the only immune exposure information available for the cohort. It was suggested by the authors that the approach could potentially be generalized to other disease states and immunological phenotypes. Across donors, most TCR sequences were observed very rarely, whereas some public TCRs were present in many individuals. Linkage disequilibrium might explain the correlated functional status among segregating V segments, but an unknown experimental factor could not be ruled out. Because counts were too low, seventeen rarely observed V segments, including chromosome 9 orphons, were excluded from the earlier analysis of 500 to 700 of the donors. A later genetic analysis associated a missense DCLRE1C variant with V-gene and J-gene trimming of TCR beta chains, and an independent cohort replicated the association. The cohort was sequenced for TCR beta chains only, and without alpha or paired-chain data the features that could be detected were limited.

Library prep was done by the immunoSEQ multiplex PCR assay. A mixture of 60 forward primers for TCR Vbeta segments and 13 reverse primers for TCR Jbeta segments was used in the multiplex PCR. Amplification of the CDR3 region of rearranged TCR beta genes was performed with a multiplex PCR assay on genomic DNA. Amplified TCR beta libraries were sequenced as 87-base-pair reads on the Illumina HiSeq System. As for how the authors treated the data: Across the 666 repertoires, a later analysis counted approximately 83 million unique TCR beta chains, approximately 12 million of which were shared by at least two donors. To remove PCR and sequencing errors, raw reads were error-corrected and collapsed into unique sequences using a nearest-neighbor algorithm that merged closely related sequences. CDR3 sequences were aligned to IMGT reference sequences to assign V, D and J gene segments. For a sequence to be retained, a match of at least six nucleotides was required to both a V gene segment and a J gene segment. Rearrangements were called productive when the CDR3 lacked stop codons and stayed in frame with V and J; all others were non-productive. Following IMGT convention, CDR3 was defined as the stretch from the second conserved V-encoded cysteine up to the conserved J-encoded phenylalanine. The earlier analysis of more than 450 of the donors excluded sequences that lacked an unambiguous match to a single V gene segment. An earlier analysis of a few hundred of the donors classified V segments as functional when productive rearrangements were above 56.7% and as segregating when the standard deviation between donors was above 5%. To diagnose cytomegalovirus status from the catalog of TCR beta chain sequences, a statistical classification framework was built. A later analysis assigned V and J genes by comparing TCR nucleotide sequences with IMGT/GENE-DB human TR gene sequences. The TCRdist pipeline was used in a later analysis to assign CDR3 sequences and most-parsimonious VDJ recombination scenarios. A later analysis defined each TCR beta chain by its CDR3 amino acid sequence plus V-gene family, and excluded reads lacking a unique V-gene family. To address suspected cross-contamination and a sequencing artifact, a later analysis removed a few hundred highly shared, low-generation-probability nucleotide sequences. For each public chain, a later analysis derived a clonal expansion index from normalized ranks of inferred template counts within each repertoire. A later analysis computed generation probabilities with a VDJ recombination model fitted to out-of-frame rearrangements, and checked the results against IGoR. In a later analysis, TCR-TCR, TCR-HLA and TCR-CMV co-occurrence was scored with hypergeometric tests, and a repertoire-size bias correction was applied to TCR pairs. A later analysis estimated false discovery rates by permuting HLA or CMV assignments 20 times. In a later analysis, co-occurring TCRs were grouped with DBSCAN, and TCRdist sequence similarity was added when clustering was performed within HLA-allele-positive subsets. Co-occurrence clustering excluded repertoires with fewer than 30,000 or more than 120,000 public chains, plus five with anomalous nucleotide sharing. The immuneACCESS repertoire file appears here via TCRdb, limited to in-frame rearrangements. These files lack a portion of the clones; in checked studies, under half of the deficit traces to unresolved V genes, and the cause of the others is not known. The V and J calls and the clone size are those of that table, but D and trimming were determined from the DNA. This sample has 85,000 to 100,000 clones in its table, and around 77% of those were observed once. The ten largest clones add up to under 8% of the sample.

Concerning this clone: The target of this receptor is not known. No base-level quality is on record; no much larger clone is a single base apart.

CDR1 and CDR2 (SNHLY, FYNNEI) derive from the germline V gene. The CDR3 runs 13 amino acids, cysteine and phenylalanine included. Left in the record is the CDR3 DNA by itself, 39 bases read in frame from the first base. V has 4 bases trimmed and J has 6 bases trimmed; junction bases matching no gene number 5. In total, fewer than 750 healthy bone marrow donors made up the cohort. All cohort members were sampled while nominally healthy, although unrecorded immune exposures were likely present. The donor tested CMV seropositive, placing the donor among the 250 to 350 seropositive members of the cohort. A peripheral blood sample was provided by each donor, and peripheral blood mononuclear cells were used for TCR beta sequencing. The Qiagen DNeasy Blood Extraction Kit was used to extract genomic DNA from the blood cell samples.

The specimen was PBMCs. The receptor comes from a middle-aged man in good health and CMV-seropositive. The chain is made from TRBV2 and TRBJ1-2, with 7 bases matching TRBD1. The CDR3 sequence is CASSGGQRDGYTF. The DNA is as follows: TGTGCCAGCAGTGGGGGACAGAGGGATGGCTACACCTTC.